These 30 T cell receptor beta chains share one sample of origin, sequenced in a study of T cell responses to AZD1222 COVID-19 vaccine. Some clones are missing from TCRdb's copy, which holds only in-frame ones; the method was immunoSEQ multiplex PCR. The sample lists 120,000 or so clones, approximately 90% occurring once. This specimen consisted of peripheral blood, obtained on day 0 of AZD1222 vaccination. These receptors were collected from an adult in good health.

The chain uses TRBV10-3 and TRBJ1-1, with TRBD1 matching over 8 bases. There are 16 residues in the CDR3. V shed 5 bases and J 0 bases; nucleotides not matched to a gene: 8. Germline-derived CDR1 and CDR2 are ENHRY and SYGVKD. In DNA form, the CDR3 reads TGTGCCATCAGTCCCGCGACAGGGGACATGAACACTGAAGCTTTCTTT. This translates into CAISPATGDMNTEAFF.

This chain links TRBV5-1 with TRBJ1-2; no clear D. CDR1 and CDR2 (germline): SGHRS, YFSETQ. Trimming pared 4 bases from V and 1 base from J, leaving 11 bases between. The CDR3 consists of 14 residues. Written as DNA, the CDR3 is TGCGCCAGCAGCGCGACAAGTCTTAACTATGGCTACACCTTC. It encodes CASSATSLNYGYTF. Based on the CDR3 plus reference TRBV5-1 and TRBJ1-2, the full variable domain is KAGVTQTPRYLIKTRGQQVTLSCSPISGHRSVSWYQQTPGQGLQFLFEYFSETQRNKGNFPGRFSGRQFSNSRSEMNVSTLELGDSALYLCASSATSLNYGYTFGSGTRLTVV.

The rearrangement joins TRBV7-2 to TRBJ2-7; TRBD2 matches at 8 bases. J was trimmed by 0 bases and V by 7 bases; bases with no gene match: 8. Per germline, CDR1 SGHTA and CDR2 FQGNSA. CDR3 length: 15 residues. The CDR3 here is CASTSAGLASYEQYF. The CDR3 region has the DNA TGTGCCAGCACCTCCGCTGGACTAGCCTCCTACGAGCAGTACTTC. The full variable domain, rest sourced from reference TRBV7-2 and TRBJ2-7, is GAGVSQSPSNKVTEKGKDVELRCDPISGHTALYWYRQSLGQGLEFLIYFQGNSAPDKSGLPSDRFSAERTGGSVSTLTIQRTQQEDSAVYLCASTSAGLASYEQYFGPGTRLTVT.

V gene TRBV19 combines with J gene TRBJ2-7, with TRBD2 matching 8 bases. V dropped 6 bases and J dropped 0; count of bases not matched to a gene: 7. Looked up from germline, CDR1 is LNHDA and CDR2 is SQIVND (reference sequence). CDR3 length equals 15 residues. The CDR3 region is CASRITGTSSYEQYF. Written as DNA, the CDR3 is TGTGCCAGTAGAATAACAGGGACTAGCTCCTACGAGCAGTACTTC. Full variable domain (remainder filled in from reference TRBV19 and TRBJ2-7): DGGITQSPKYLFRKEGQNVTLSCEQNLNHDAMYWYRQDPGQGLRLIYYSQIVNDFQKGDIAEGYSVSREKKESFPLTVTSAQKNPTAFYLCASRITGTSSYEQYFGPGTRLTVT.

The V gene is TRBV28, the J gene TRBJ2-2, with TRBD2 as a possible D gene (5 bases). Germline-derived CDR1 and CDR2 are MDHEN and SYDVKM. Trimming shortened V by 4 bases and J by 4 bases, and 13 bases separated the two germline ends. The CDR3 has 15 amino acids. CDR3 loop: CASSSVSGFTGELFF. For the CDR3, the DNA is TGTGCCAGCAGTTCGGTGTCGGGGTTCACCGGGGAGCTGTTTTTT.

The gene calls are TRBV18 and TRBJ2-7, with 7 bases identical to TRBD1. Trimming at V came to 3 bases and at J to 2 bases, leaving 4 bases not matched to a gene. The CDR3 totals 14 residues. Germline loops: CDR1 KGHSH, CDR2 LQKENI. CDR3 sequence reads: CASSPTDRTYEQYF. The CDR3 nucleotides read TGTGCCAGCTCACCGACGGACAGGACCTACGAGCAGTACTTC.

This CDR3 is CASSLGLAGNEQFF. The CDR3 region has the DNA TGTGCCAGCTCACTAGGACTAGCGGGGAATGAGCAGTTCTTC. The chain couples TRBV18 to TRBJ2-1, with 12 bases that match TRBD2. Germline V gene sequence: CDR1 KGHSH, CDR2 LQKENI. V was clipped by 4 bases and J by 7 bases; unmatched bases: 2. The length of the CDR3 is 14 residues.

This clone was counted a few times. The chain recombines TRBV28 with TRBJ1-1; maybe TRBD1 (5 bases). The V gene lost 8 bases and the J gene lost 4 bases, with 11 bases spanning the gap. Germline CDR1 MDHEN, CDR2 SYDVKM. The CDR3 consists of 12 residues. CDR3 in DNA: TGTGCCAGCCACGCTGGGACCACTGAAGCTTTCTTT. Translating gives CASHAGTTEAFF.

This rearrangement joins TRBV10-3 to TRBJ2-1; no clear D gene. The germline V and J ends were trimmed by 3 bases and 4 bases, with 10 bases remaining between them. This CDR3 has 14 residues. Germline V gives CDR1 ENHRY, CDR2 SYGVKD. The CDR3 reads CAISETDLYNEQFF. The CDR3 region has the DNA TGTGCCATCAGTGAAACAGATCTGTACAATGAGCAGTTCTTC.

The V gene is TRBV19, the J gene TRBJ1-5; D unresolved. V lost 7 bases, J lost 1 base, and 11 bases lay in between. The CDR3 length is 14 residues. In germline, CDR1 is LNHDA, CDR2 SQIVND (reference sequence). This chain's CDR3 is CASTSMASNQPQHF. The CDR3 DNA sequence: TGTGCCAGTACCTCCATGGCGAGCAATCAGCCCCAGCATTTT.

The rearrangement joins TRBV9 to TRBJ1-2, with D possibly being TRBD1 (6 bases). V lost 3 bases and J lost 8, with 17 bases in between. In germline, CDR1 is SGDLS, CDR2 YYNGEE. The CDR3 extends over 14 amino acids. The CDR3 loop reads CASSARTDLGGYTF. The DNA of the CDR3 is TGTGCCAGCAGCGCTCGGACAGACCTAGGGGGCTACACCTTC.

The chain joins TRBV6-5 to TRBJ2-7; D is perhaps TRBD2 (6 bases). The germline CDR1 and CDR2 sequences are MNHEY and SVGAGI. With 1 base removed from V and 1 base from J, the gap between germline ends came to 11 bases. The CDR3 totals 15 residues. CDR3 bases: TGTGCCAGCAGTTACTACGGGGGTAGGTCCTACGAGCAGTACTTC. Amino acids: CASSYYGGRSYEQYF.

V and J are TRBV6-2 or TRBV6-3 and TRBJ2-7; TRBD1 agrees at 11 bases. This CDR3 comprises 18 residues. The J segment lost 0 bases and the V segment lost 0 bases, leaving 7 bases of the junction unmatched. The germline CDR1 and CDR2 sequences are MNHEY and SVGEGT. The CDR3 protein is CASSYSRDRGTSSYEQYF. The CDR3 DNA is TGTGCCAGCAGTTACTCGAGGGACAGGGGGACGAGCTCCTACGAGCAGTACTTC.

CDR3 nucleotides: TGTGCCTGGAGTGGGGTAGCGGGAAGCAATGAGCAGTTCTTC. Translating it yields CAWSGVAGSNEQFF. The chain combines TRBV30 with TRBJ2-1, with TRBD2 matching over 8 bases. V gave up 1 base and J gave up 6 bases; unmatched junction bases: 5. The germline V gene encodes CDR1 GTSNPN and CDR2 SVGIG (reference sequence). The CDR3 has 14 residues.

This clone has just one count. This chain connects TRBV7-8 to TRBJ2-3; D not certain. With 1 base removed from V and 0 bases from J, the gap between germline ends came to 2 bases. Looked up from germline, CDR1 is SGHVS and CDR2 is FQNEAQ. The CDR3 length is 13 residues. The CDR3 sequence: CASSLDSTDTQYF. Written as DNA, the CDR3 is TGTGCCAGCAGCTTAGATAGCACAGATACGCAGTATTTT.

The chain couples TRBV4-1 to TRBJ2-7, with unresolved D. This CDR3 spans 12 amino acids. Trimming stripped 1 base from V and 5 bases from J, with 6 bases between. The germline V gene encodes CDR1 MGHRA and CDR2 YSYEKL. The CDR3 reads CASSQVGNEQYF. The DNA of the CDR3 is TGCGCCAGCAGCCAAGTGGGAAACGAGCAGTACTTC.

V and J are TRBV19 and TRBJ1-1; TRBD1 is a possible D gene (6 bases). This CDR3 comprises 14 residues. V shed 5 bases and J shed 6 bases, with 16 bases lying between them. From germline, CDR1 is LNHDA and CDR2 SQIVND (reference sequence). CDR3 loop: CASSVAQQGAEAFF. CDR3 bases: TGTGCCAGTAGTGTAGCGCAACAGGGCGCTGAAGCTTTCTTT.

The CDR3 bases are TGTGCCAGCAGCTTGGGCAACAGCGGGTACAATGAGCAGTTCTTC. This translates into CASSLGNSGYNEQFF. The gene calls are TRBV5-4 and TRBJ2-1; D perhaps matches TRBD2 (6 bases). CDR1 is SGHNT, CDR2 YYREEE, per germline (reference sequence). With 0 bases removed from V and 4 bases from J, the gap between germline ends came to 11 bases. The CDR3 has 15 residues.

This chain uses TRBV5-4 with TRBJ2-1, with D tentatively TRBD2 (5 bases). The germline gives CDR1 SGHNT, CDR2 YYREEE (reference sequence). CDR3 length: 13 residues. Trimming shortened V by 4 bases and J by 5 bases, and 10 bases separated the two germline ends. CDR3 bases: TGTGCCAGCAGCCCCACTAGGGACAATGAGCAGTTCTTC. This translates into CASSPTRDNEQFF.

The CDR3 reads CAWSVQGFEQYF. As DNA, the CDR3 is TGTGCCTGGAGTGTACAAGGGTTCGAGCAGTACTTC. The chain recombines TRBV30 with TRBJ2-7; D is unresolved. Trimming stripped 0 bases from V and 6 bases from J, with 9 bases between. Per germline, CDR1 GTSNPN and CDR2 SVGIG (reference sequence). CDR3 length equals 12 residues.

This chain connects TRBV21-1 to TRBJ1-2. TRBV21-1 is shown as a pseudogene. This CDR3 spans 15 amino acids. The CDR3 nucleotides read TGTGCCAGCAGCAAATTAAGCCTCGGACACTATGGCTACACCTTC. Encoded protein: CASSKLSLGHYGYTF.

The chain couples TRBV11-2 to TRBJ2-4; the match to TRBD1 covers 7 bases. V gave up 5 bases and J gave up 8 bases; unmatched junction bases: 6. The CDR3 is 13 amino acids. Germline V gives CDR1 SGHAT, CDR2 FQNNGV. The CDR3 loop reads CASSALQGHIQYF. DNA for the CDR3: TGTGCCAGCAGCGCGCTACAGGGGCACATTCAGTACTTC. The full variable domain, with the rest looked up from reference TRBV11-2 and TRBJ2-4, is EAGVAQSPRYKIIEKRQSVAFWCNPISGHATLYWYQQILGQGPKLLIQFQNNGVVDDSQLPKDRFSAERLKGVDSTLKIQPAKLEDSAVYLCASSALQGHIQYFGAGTRLSVL.

As DNA, the CDR3 is TGTGCCAGCTCACCACCCGGGACGGAAGAGCAGTACTTC. The encoded protein is CASSPPGTEEQYF. The chain joins TRBV18 to TRBJ2-7; D may be TRBD1 or TRBD2 (5 bases each). Trimming took off 0 bases at V and 7 bases at J, with 10 bases between the two ends. The germline V gene has CDR1 KGHSH and CDR2 LQKENI. The CDR3 contains 13 residues. Full variable domain (rest looked up from reference TRBV18 and TRBJ2-7): NAGVMQNPRHLVRRRGQEARLRCSPMKGHSHVYWYRQLPEEGLKFMVYLQKENIIDESGMPKERFSAEFPKEGPSILRIQQVVRGDSAAYFCASSPPGTEEQYFGPGTRLTVT.

The rearrangement joins TRBV6-5 to TRBJ2-3, with D possibly matching TRBD2 (6 bases). V lost 2 bases, J lost 5 bases, and 11 bases lay in between. This CDR3 is 14 amino acids long. The germline gives CDR1 MNHEY, CDR2 SVGAGI. In nucleotides, the CDR3 is TGTGCCAGCAGTTACGGAGGGGCTAGAGATACGCAGTATTTT. Amino acids: CASSYGGARDTQYF.

The V gene is TRBV29-1, the J gene TRBJ1-2; no reliable D call. V was cut by 4 bases and J by 6 bases, with 21 bases left in between. CDR3 length: 15 residues. Germline V gene lookup returns CDR1 SQVTM and CDR2 ANQGSEA. The CDR3 loop is CSVVQRVPPLDGYTF. CDR3 nucleotides: TGCAGCGTTGTTCAGAGGGTTCCCCCCCTGGATGGCTACACCTTC.

The chain joins TRBV5-6 to TRBJ1-2, with D unclear. V was pared by 0 bases and J by 1 base, with 10 bases between. CDR3 size: 15 residues. The germline gives CDR1 SGHDT, CDR2 YYEEEE. The CDR3 DNA follows: TGTGCCAGCAGCTTGGAGGGCCTCTATAACTATGGCTACACCTTC. It encodes CASSLEGLYNYGYTF.

The rearrangement links TRBV11-2 to TRBJ2-5, with a weak D call TRBD2 (6 bases). The CDR3 sequence is 16 residues long. Germline CDR1 SGHAT, CDR2 FQNNGV. Trimming stripped 1 base from V and 1 base from J, with 13 bases between. As DNA, the CDR3 is TGTGCCAGCAGCTTAGCGGAGGGACGGGGCCAAGAGACCCAGTACTTC. This codes for CASSLAEGRGQETQYF.

V is TRBV29-1 and J is TRBJ2-7; 9 bases are shared with TRBD1. J gave up 2 bases and V 4 bases, and 6 bases lay outside the gene matches. Germline values: CDR1 SQVTM, CDR2 ANQGSEA. The CDR3 sequence is 14 residues long. This chain's CDR3 is CSVAGTGLAYEQYF. The CDR3 coding sequence is TGCAGCGTTGCGGGGACAGGGCTGGCCTACGAGCAGTACTTC.

The rearrangement joins TRBV10-2 to TRBJ1-6; 8 bases are shared with TRBD1. CDR3 length: 15 amino acids. With V trimmed by 6 bases and J by 6 bases, 7 bases remained unmatched. CDR1 is WSHSY, CDR2 SAAADI, per germline. The CDR3 bases are TGCGCCAGCAGCGGGCAGGGGGCGATTAATTCACCCCTCCACTTT. Translating gives CASSGQGAINSPLHF.

This chain uses TRBV3-1 (or the pseudogene TRBV3-2) with TRBJ2-6, with D unresolved. The CDR3 length is 18 residues. From germline, CDR1 is LGHDT and CDR2 YNNKEL (reference sequence). V lost 0 bases and J lost 0, with 12 bases in between. Here the CDR3 DNA reads TGTGCCAGCAGCCAAGATGGTTGGATTGGCTCTGGGGCCAACGTCCTGACTTTC. It yields the protein CASSQDGWIGSGANVLTF.